Listed here are 14 T cell receptor beta chains from one sample, sequenced in a study of OX40 agonist ivuxolimab in advanced cancers. Measured with immunoSEQ multiplex PCR; TCRdb has only the in-frame clones, and not every one. The table includes about 14,000 clones, about 77% detected once. The material sequenced was CD4+ or CD8+ T cells sorted from blood, taken in a trial of the OX40 agonist ivuxolimab. Receptors were obtained from an adult with an advanced solid tumor such as melanoma, head and neck, liver or kidney cancer.

V and J are TRBV10-2 and TRBJ1-5, with 7 bases identical to TRBD1. CDR3 length: 13 residues. CDR1 is WSHSY and CDR2 is SAAADI in the germline V gene. J gave up 6 bases and V 7 bases, and 6 bases lay outside the gene matches. The chain's CDR3 is CASTQGGTQPQHF. The CDR3, as DNA: TGCGCCAGCACCCAGGGGGGGACTCAGCCCCAGCATTTT.

The chain recombines TRBV7-9 with TRBJ2-1; unclear D gene. CDR3 size: 14 residues. Trimming removed 6 bases at V and 0 bases at J, with 9 bases between. Germline V CDR1 and CDR2: SEHNR, FQNEAQ (reference sequence). The CDR3 sequence is CASSWQASYNEQFF. CDR3 nucleotides: TGTGCCAGCAGTTGGCAGGCCTCCTACAATGAGCAGTTCTTC.

The chain uses TRBV9 and TRBJ1-2, with D unclear. V gave up 5 bases and J gave up 0 bases, with 8 bases separating them. This CDR3 contains 13 residues. Germline V gene lookup returns CDR1 SGDLS and CDR2 YYNGEE. CDR3 DNA: TGTGCCAGCAGAGGCGTGGCTAACTATGGCTACACCTTC. Translation: CASRGVANYGYTF. Together with reference TRBV9 and TRBJ1-2, the CDR3 gives the full variable domain: DSGVTQTPKHLITATGQRVTLRCSPRSGDLSVYWYQQSLDQGLQFLIQYYNGEERAKGNILERFSAQQFPDLHSELNLSSLELGDSALYFCASRGVANYGYTFGSGTRLTVV.

The sample holds a few counts of this clone. This chain uses TRBV6-1 with TRBJ2-3; D gene unclear. CDR3 length: 12 residues. The V gene's germline CDR1 is MNHNS and CDR2 SASEGT. V was shortened by 7 bases and J by 2 bases, with 7 bases between the two germline ends. The CDR3 nucleotides read TGTGCCAGCAACAGTCTCACAGATACGCAGTATTTT. Its protein is CASNSLTDTQYF.

This clone was seen just once. The J gene is TRBJ2-2, the V gene TRBV7-7; possible D gene TRBD2, 5 bases. V was shortened by 10 bases and J by 6 bases, with 12 bases between the two germline ends. Germline V gene lookup returns CDR1 SSHAT and CDR2 FNYEAQ (reference sequence). This CDR3 spans 12 amino acids. CDR3 protein: CATERLAGELFF. DNA for the CDR3: TGTGCCACCGAGCGGTTGGCCGGGGAGCTGTTTTTT.

V is TRBV4-1 and J is TRBJ1-1, with 7 bases matching TRBD1. Looked up from germline, CDR1 is MGHRA and CDR2 is YSYEKL. The CDR3 has 15 residues. V lost 2 bases to trimming and J lost 4 bases; unmatched junction nucleotides: 7. This CDR3 reads CASSQSQGTGTEAFF. The CDR3 bases are TGCGCCAGCAGCCAATCACAGGGGACGGGCACTGAAGCTTTCTTT.

In nucleotides, the CDR3 is TGCAGCGTTGTTGGCGGGGAGAGCTCCTACGAGCAGTACTTC. Protein product: CSVVGGESSYEQYF. This chain joins TRBV29-1 and TRBJ2-7; TRBD2 is a possible D gene (6 bases). Germline values: CDR1 SQVTM, CDR2 ANQGSEA. The germline V and J ends were trimmed by 4 bases and 0 bases, with 13 bases remaining between them. This CDR3 region has 14 residues.

The gene calls are TRBV4-3 and TRBJ1-5; 9 nucleotides agree with TRBD1. J lost 5 bases, V lost 4 bases, and 6 bases had no gene match. The CDR3 contains 15 residues. Looked up from germline, CDR1 is LGHNA and CDR2 is YSLEER. The CDR3 reads CASSPGQGMDQPQHF. The CDR3 DNA follows: TGCGCCAGCAGCCCGGGACAGGGTATGGATCAGCCCCAGCATTTT.

V usage is TRBV4-1 and J usage is TRBJ1-5; D possibly corresponds to TRBD1 (6 bases). Germline V gene lookup returns CDR1 MGHRA and CDR2 YSYEKL. V dropped 4 bases and J dropped 1 base, with 14 bases sitting between them. CDR3 length: 16 residues. Here the CDR3 reads CASSLNREGSNQPQHF. DNA for the CDR3: TGCGCCAGCAGCCTTAACAGGGAGGGGAGCAATCAGCCCCAGCATTTT.

This clone was found once. The chain has TRBV4-3 and TRBJ1-1; 8 bases fit TRBD1. V dropped 0 bases and J dropped 3; count of bases not matched to a gene: 6. The CDR3 extends over 16 amino acids. CDR1 and CDR2 (germline): LGHNA, YSLEER. The CDR3 region has the DNA TGCGCCAGCAGCCAAGACGACAGGGGATTTTACACTGAAGCTTTCTTT. This sequence encodes CASSQDDRGFYTEAFF.

CDR3 in amino acids: CASSVEDGTYEQYF. CDR3 nucleotide sequence: TGTGCCAGCAGCGTAGAGGACGGAACCTACGAGCAGTACTTC. This chain links TRBV9 with TRBJ2-7; D is unclear. The germline gives CDR1 SGDLS, CDR2 YYNGEE. Deletions cut 0 bases from V and 2 bases from J, with 9 bases between. This CDR3 contains 14 residues.

V usage is TRBV29-1 and J usage is TRBJ2-3, with 7 bases that match TRBD2. V gave up 2 bases and J gave up 0 bases; unmatched junction bases: 5. Germline CDR1 reads SQVTM; CDR2 reads ANQGSEA. The CDR3 is 15 amino acids. CDR3 sequence (DNA): TGCAGCGTTGAACCAGCGGGAACTAGCACAGATACGCAGTATTTT. It encodes CSVEPAGTSTDTQYF.

The chain has TRBV9 and TRBJ2-1; D is possibly TRBD2 (6 bases). Trimming took off 3 bases at V and 5 bases at J, with 15 bases between the two ends. Germline V gene data show CDR1 as SGDLS and CDR2 as YYNGEE. The CDR3 spans 15 residues. The CDR3 protein is CASSDPSAVNNEQFF. The CDR3 nucleotides are TGTGCCAGCAGCGACCCTAGCGCTGTCAACAATGAGCAGTTCTTC.

The V call is TRBV13, the J call TRBJ2-4, with D unclear. With 5 bases removed from V and 4 bases from J, the gap between germline ends came to 12 bases. Per germline, CDR1 PRHDT and CDR2 FYEKMQ (reference sequence). There are 14 residues in the CDR3. The CDR3 spells CASSPDGRKNIQYF. CDR3 nucleotide sequence: TGTGCCAGCAGCCCTGATGGACGGAAAAACATTCAGTACTTC.